This T cell receptor beta chain was identified in a study of Ad26.COV2.S vaccination and SARS-CoV-2 variants (dated by TCRdb to 2020 to 2022). For the study in its entirety: TCRbeta repertoire sequencing served as the tool for gauging how specific and how broad the SARS-CoV-2-reactive T cell receptors were following Ad26.COV2.S vaccination. The TCR-sequenced set comprised about 32 samples: some 20 Ad26.COV2.S vaccine recipients, 5 placebo recipients and 8 SARS-CoV-2 convalescent individuals. Results the study describes overall, beyond this receptor: Comparable non-spike TCR breadth was observed between vaccine and placebo recipients, consistent with only spike being contained in the vaccine. The authors noted that the TCR breadth and depth analyses may have underestimated total T cell responses. After vaccination, spike-specific CD8+ and CD4+ T cell responses were reported to show substantial breadth. Spike-specific TCR breadth was higher in Ad26.COV2.S recipients than in placebo recipients (P = 0.0014).

Regarding this clone: The target of this receptor is not known. Base qualities were left out, and no much larger clone turns up one base away.

The immunoSEQ Assay was used to sequence TCRbeta CDR3 regions. After extraction, genomic DNA underwent amplification by bias-controlled multiplex PCR, followed by high-throughput sequencing. Per the authors' processing: Collapsing and filtering of sequences were performed to quantify the absolute abundance of each unique TCRbeta CDR3 region. T cell fraction was estimated by normalizing TCRbeta template counts to usable DNA, with usable DNA measured through amplification of reference genes found in all nucleated cells. Repertoire TCRs were annotated as SARS-CoV-2-specific by exact matching of V gene, CDR3 amino acid sequence and J gene to a known reactive TCR set. The reference SARS-CoV-2 TCR set was derived from MIRA and filtered for enrichment in COVID-19-positive ImmuneCODE repertoires, a step that removed public or cross-reactive TCRs. Using the MIRA antigens, annotated TCRs were further analysed by specific ORF or by position within an ORF. Breadth was defined as annotated unique rearrangements over total unique productive rearrangements; depth was the summed frequency of those rearrangements. Group comparisons of TCR breadth used two-sided Wilcoxon rank-sum tests. The source is immuneACCESS, and TCRdb retained only in-frame sequences with V and J called. Part of the clones is not carried over; for the studies checked, unresolved V genes explain less than half of this, and the remainder is unexplained. D and trimming were read from the DNA, whereas the V and J calls and clone size are those reported in that table. Recorded for this sample are about 350,000 clones; 92% of them occurred a single time. The biggest ten clones account for 3% to 4% of the sample.

According to the study, the label for this sample's time point signals: individuals recovered from natural SARS-CoV-2 infection. The starting material was peripheral blood, obtained after recovery from COVID-19. This TCR derives from a human donor who had recovered from COVID-19.

Read as DNA, the sequence is TGTGCCAGCAGCTTTCAGCATAGCACAGATACGCAGTATTTT. Its translation is CASSFQHSTDTQYF. The sequence links TRBV7-8 to TRBJ2-3, with the D gene not confidently named. Taken from the germline V gene, the CDR1 and CDR2 loops are SGHVS and FQNEAQ. The V end loses 3 bases and the J end loses 0 bases, and a stretch of 7 bases separates them. Reading from cysteine to phenylalanine, the CDR3 counts 14 amino acids. Left in the record is the CDR3 DNA by itself, 42 bases read in frame from the first base.